Described below is a single T cell receptor (beta chain) sequence and its context. The antigen remains unidentified. Generated by immunoSEQ multiplex PCR, the TCRdb table keeps only in-frame clones and is missing some. This table has about 60,000 clones, roughly 85% appearing once. This record comes from a study of OX40 agonist ivuxolimab in advanced cancers. Study-wide results and limits: Those patients achieving a partial response at 0.1-3.0 mg/kg showed among the lowest clonal expansion.

Trimming shortened V by 6 bases and J by 0 bases, and 7 bases separated the two germline ends. Germline V gives CDR1 SQVTM, CDR2 ANQGSEA. The CDR3 is made up of 12 amino acids. The sample was CD4+ or CD8+ T cells sorted from blood, taken in a trial of the OX40 agonist ivuxolimab. The chain carries TRBV29-1 and TRBJ2-3; D gene unclear. This receptor was taken from an adult with an advanced solid tumor such as melanoma, head and neck, liver or kidney cancer. CDR3 sequence: CSVRTSTDTQYF. CDR3 nucleotide sequence: TGCAGCGTCCGGACCAGCACAGATACGCAGTATTTT.